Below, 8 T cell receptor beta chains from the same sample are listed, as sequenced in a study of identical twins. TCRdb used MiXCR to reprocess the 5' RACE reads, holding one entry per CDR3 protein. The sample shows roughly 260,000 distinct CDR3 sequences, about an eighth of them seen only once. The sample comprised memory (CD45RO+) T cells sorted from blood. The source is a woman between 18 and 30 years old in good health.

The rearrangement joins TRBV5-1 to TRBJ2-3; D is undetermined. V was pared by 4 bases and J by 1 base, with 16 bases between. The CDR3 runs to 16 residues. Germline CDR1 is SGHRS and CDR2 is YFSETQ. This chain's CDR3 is CASSLDGFRGTDTQYF. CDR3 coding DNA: TGCGCCAGCAGCCTGGACGGATTTCGGGGCACAGATACGCAGTATTTT. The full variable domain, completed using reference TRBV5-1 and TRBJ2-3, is KAGVTQTPRYLIKTRGQQVTLSCSPISGHRSVSWYQQTPGQGLQFLFEYFSETQRNKGNFPGRFSGRQFSNSRSEMNVSTLELGDSALYLCASSLDGFRGTDTQYFGPGTRLTVL.

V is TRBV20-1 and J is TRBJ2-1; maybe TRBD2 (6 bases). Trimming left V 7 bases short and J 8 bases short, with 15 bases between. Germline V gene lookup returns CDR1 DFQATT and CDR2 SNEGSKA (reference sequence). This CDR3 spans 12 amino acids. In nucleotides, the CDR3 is TGCAGTGATGCGGGACTCCGCGATGAGCAGTTCTTC. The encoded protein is CSDAGLRDEQFF.

CDR3 sequence reads: CASSLGGVSIQYF. The CDR3 DNA sequence: TGCGCCAGCAGCTTAGGGGGGGTGTCCATTCAGTACTTC. V and J are TRBV5-1 and TRBJ2-4; a possible D gene is TRBD2 (7 bases). V lost 2 bases to trimming and J lost 9 bases, with 12 bases between them. This CDR3 comprises 13 residues. Germline CDR1 reads SGHRS; CDR2 reads YFSETQ.

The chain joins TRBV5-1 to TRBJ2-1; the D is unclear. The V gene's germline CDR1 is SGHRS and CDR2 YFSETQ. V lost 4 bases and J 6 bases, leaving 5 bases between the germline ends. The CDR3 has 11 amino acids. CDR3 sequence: CASSALNEQFF. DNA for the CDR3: TGCGCCAGCAGCGCACTCAATGAGCAGTTCTTC.

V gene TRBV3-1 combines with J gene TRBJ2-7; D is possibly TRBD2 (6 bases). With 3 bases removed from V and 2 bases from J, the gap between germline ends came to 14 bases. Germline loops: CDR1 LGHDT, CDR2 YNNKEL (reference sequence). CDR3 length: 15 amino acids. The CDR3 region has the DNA TGTGCCAGCAGCCAGTCGGGGGTACCCCCCTACGAGCAGTACTTC. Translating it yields CASSQSGVPPYEQYF.

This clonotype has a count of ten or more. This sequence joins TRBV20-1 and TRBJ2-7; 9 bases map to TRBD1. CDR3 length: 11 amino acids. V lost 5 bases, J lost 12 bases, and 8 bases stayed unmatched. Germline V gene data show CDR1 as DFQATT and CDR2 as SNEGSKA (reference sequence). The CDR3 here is CSAVIGDRVYF. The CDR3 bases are TGCAGTGCTGTCATTGGGGACAGGGTGTACTTC.

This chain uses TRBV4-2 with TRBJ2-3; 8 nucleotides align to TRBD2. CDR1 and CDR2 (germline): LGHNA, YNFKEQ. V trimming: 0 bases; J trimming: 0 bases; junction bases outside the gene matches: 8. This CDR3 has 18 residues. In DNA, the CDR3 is TGTGCCAGCAGCCAAGATCTAACGGGGGGGACTAGCACAGATACGCAGTATTTT. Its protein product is CASSQDLTGGTSTDTQYF.

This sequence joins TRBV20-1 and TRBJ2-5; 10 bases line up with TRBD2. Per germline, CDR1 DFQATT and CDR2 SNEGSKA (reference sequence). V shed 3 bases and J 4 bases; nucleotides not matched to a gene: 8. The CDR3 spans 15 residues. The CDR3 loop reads CSASRERGGRETQYF. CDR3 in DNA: TGCAGTGCTAGCCGCGAGCGGGGGGGCCGAGAGACCCAGTACTTC.